The T cell receptor beta chain described here comes from a study of blood T cell repertoires in COVID-19. Only in-frame clones appear in the TCRdb table, and some are missing; sequencing was by immunoSEQ multiplex PCR. The profile shows around 250,000 clones, approximately 89% of them singletons. There are 13 residues in the CDR3. Germline-derived CDR1 and CDR2 are KGHSH and LQKENI. Trimming cost V 3 bases and J 6 bases, with 6 bases left between them. The TCR originated in a woman in her 70s with COVID-19, enrolled during active disease. What was sequenced was peripheral blood. The rearrangement links TRBV18 to TRBJ2-6, with a possible D match to TRBD2 (5 bases). The DNA of the CDR3 is TGTGCCAGCTCACCCGGGGAGGCCAACGTCCTGACTTTC. Translated, it gives CASSPGEANVLTF.